This TCR beta chain is drawn from a study of CD8+CD57+ T cells in acquired aplastic anemia. About the study: DNA from sorted CD4+ and CD8+ cells averaged around 3.5 ug.

The TCR beta profiling, which covered VDJ combination and CDR3 sequence, was carried out using genomic DNA as the template. MiXCR, run by TCRdb on the reads, gives a single entry per CDR3 protein. The sample yields approximately 250,000 distinct CDR3 sequences, roughly 82% seen once. Previously, flow cytometry had revealed CD8+CD57+ cell expansion in the patients chosen for sequencing. Per germline, CDR1 LNHDA and CDR2 SQIVND (reference sequence). Trimming pared 0 bases from V and 15 bases from J, leaving 24 bases between. The CDR3 contains 16 residues. Concerning this clonotype: Antigen: not known.

Whole-study results and caveats: The study found no significant CD8+ Simpson's diversity difference between patients and controls. Around 27 sequences, all CD8+ CDR3, were shared between patients and controls.

This TCR derives from a human donor with aplastic anemia. Material for sequencing was sorted CD4+, CD8+, or CD8+CD57+ T cells (not recorded which) from PBMCs. The chain links TRBV19 to TRBJ2-1; D assignment may be TRBD1 or TRBD2 (7 bases each). The chain's CDR3 is CASSIDRSGDSEQLFF. The CDR3 region has the DNA TGTGCCAGTAGTATAGATAGAAGCGGGGACAGTGAGCAGTTGTTCTTC. Full variable domain (missing parts from reference TRBV19 and TRBJ2-1): DGGITQSPKYLFRKEGQNVTLSCEQNLNHDAMYWYRQDPGQGLRLIYYSQIVNDFQKGDIAEGYSVSREKKESFPLTVTSAQKNPTAFYLCASSIDRSGDSEQLFFGPGTRLTVL.